These 31 T cell receptor beta chains were sequenced from one sample in a study of T cells in Graves' hyperthyroidism and ophthalmopathy. Amplification yielded TCR beta CDR3 regions, with RNA transcripts as the source. TCR CDR3 underwent first-round RT-PCR with the HTBI primer set. TCRdb analysed the multiplex PCR reads with MiXCR anew, one entry per CDR3 protein. The sample includes roughly 200,000 distinct CDR3 sequences, 15% to 20% of them seen just once. The sequencing input was blood. Receptor source: a man aged 35 to 55 with Graves' hyperthyroidism.

This clonotype was recorded many times. The chain is built from TRBV5-1 and TRBJ1-2; 8 nucleotides line up with TRBD1. CDR1 and CDR2 (germline): SGHRS, YFSETQ. The CDR3 is 16 residues long. The CDR3 DNA reads as TGCACCCGACGGCCCTCCCGACAGGGGAGTCAGAATGGCTACACCTTC. It specifies CTRRPSRQGSQNGYTF.

This clonotype was counted many times. DNA of the CDR3: TGTGCCAGCAGTTTAGGTCGAGGGTACTACAATGAGCAGTTCTTC. The encoded protein is CASSLGRGYYNEQFF. The chain couples TRBV28 to TRBJ2-1; perhaps TRBD2 as D (5 bases). This CDR3 has 15 residues. V was cut by 2 bases and J by 3 bases, with 11 bases left in between. Looked up from germline, CDR1 is MDHEN and CDR2 is SYDVKM.

A few counts support this clonotype. This sequence joins TRBV24-1 and TRBJ2-1, with 9 bases lining up with TRBD2. This CDR3 is 16 amino acids long. After removal of 3 bases from V and 7 bases from J, the junction contained 9 bases not matched to a gene. Germline lookup yields CDR1 KGHDR and CDR2 SFDVKD. CDR3 nucleotide sequence: TGTGCCACCAGTGATCTGCAGCGGGGGGTCGGGAATGAGCAGTTCTTC. Residues: CATSDLQRGVGNEQFF.

Comment on this clonotype: A much larger clone lies one base from this, so it may be a read error. The chain carries TRBV5-1 and TRBJ1-2, with D uncertain. The ends were cut back, 4 bases at V and 8 bases at J, with 12 bases in the middle. CDR1 is SGHRS, CDR2 YFSETQ, per germline. This CDR3 is built from 12 residues. The CDR3 region is CASSPSGRGYTF. The CDR3, as DNA: TGCGCCAGCAGCCCTTCCGGTAGGGGCTACACCTTC.

This rearrangement joins TRBV11-2 to TRBJ2-3; unclear D gene. V was shortened by 5 bases and J by 6 bases, with 6 bases between the two germline ends. The germline gives CDR1 SGHAT, CDR2 FQNNGV. The CDR3 spans 11 residues. The CDR3 DNA reads as TGTGCCAGCAGCGTAGCCGATACGCAGTATTTT. This gives the protein CASSVADTQYF.

Regarding this clonotype: With a much larger clone just one base away, this may be a read error. The rearrangement joins TRBV30 to TRBJ1-4; no definite D call. The CDR3 extends over 14 amino acids. Trimming took off 4 bases at V and 7 bases at J, with 16 bases between the two ends. Per the germline V gene, CDR1 is GTSNPN and CDR2 is SVGIG (reference sequence). CDR3 sequence (DNA): TGTGCCTGGATCCCCGGGCTCCCGGGTGAAAAACTGTTTTTT. Amino acids: CAWIPGLPGEKLFF.

This clonotype has a count of ten or more. This sequence joins TRBV7-2 and TRBJ2-7; 9 bases map to TRBD1. V trimming: 4 bases; J trimming: 2 bases; junction bases outside the gene matches: 6. The CDR3 runs to 15 residues. Germline values: CDR1 SGHTA, CDR2 FQGNSA. In nucleotides, the CDR3 is TGTGCCAGCAGCTATTACGACAGGGGGGCCTACGAGCAGTACTTC. Protein sequence: CASSYYDRGAYEQYF.

With respect to this clonotype: This could be a read error, since a much larger clone is one nucleotide away. V and J are TRBV6-5 and TRBJ1-4; D call uncertain. The germline V and J ends were trimmed by 2 bases and 0 bases, with 16 bases remaining between them. In germline, CDR1 is MNHEY, CDR2 SVGAGI. The CDR3 sequence is 18 residues long. CDR3 residues: CASSYVMGGWATNEKLFF. CDR3 DNA sequence: TGTGCCAGCAGTTACGTAATGGGCGGATGGGCAACTAATGAAAAACTGTTTTTT.

This clonotype was picked up a small number of times. CDR3 amino acids: CASSQHAGFHMNTEAFF. The CDR3 DNA reads as TGTGCCAGCAGCCAACATGCAGGGTTCCACATGAACACTGAAGCTTTCTTT. V is TRBV14 and J is TRBJ1-1; D possibly corresponds to TRBD1 (5 bases). The CDR3 consists of 17 residues. V was shortened by 2 bases and J by 0 bases, with 16 bases between the two germline ends. The V gene's germline CDR1 is SGHDN and CDR2 FVKESK.

This clonotype has just a few counts. The chain combines TRBV5-1 with TRBJ2-1; a possible D gene is TRBD1 (5 bases). Germline V gene data show CDR1 as SGHRS and CDR2 as YFSETQ. Trimming removed 0 bases at V and 15 bases at J, with 16 bases between. This CDR3 comprises 13 residues. The CDR3 loop is CASSLGQGWVLFF. Here the CDR3 DNA reads TGCGCCAGCAGCTTGGGGCAGGGATGGGTTTTGTTCTTC.

This clonotype was counted many times. The chain has TRBV12-3 or TRBV12-4 and TRBJ1-1; 7 nucleotides line up with TRBD1. Losses at the gene ends were 7 bases for V and 3 bases for J; bases not matched to a gene: 8. The CDR3 extends over 14 amino acids. CDR3 protein: CASTRQGWDTEAFF. The CDR3 DNA follows: TGTGCCAGCACCCGACAGGGTTGGGACACTGAAGCTTTCTTT.

The chain employs TRBV29-1 and TRBJ2-1; D possibly corresponds to TRBD2 (6 bases). V was clipped by 7 bases and J by 6 bases, with 22 bases between them. Looked up from germline, CDR1 is SQVTM and CDR2 is ANQGSEA. The CDR3 spans 15 residues. CDR3: CSASTRGLVSNEQFF. CDR3 coding DNA: TGCAGCGCCTCAACGCGGGGTTTGGTAAGCAATGAGCAGTTCTTC.

At least ten counts were recorded for this clonotype. The rearrangement links TRBV5-1 to TRBJ2-1; D may be TRBD1 or TRBD2 (6 bases each). This CDR3 contains 17 residues. CDR1 and CDR2 from the germline V gene are SGHRS and YFSETQ. Trimming left V 3 bases short and J 1 base short, with 17 bases between. This CDR3 reads CASSSEGRGLSYNEQFF. CDR3 coding DNA: TGCGCCAGCAGCTCTGAGGGCAGGGGACTTTCCTACAATGAGCAGTTCTTC.

The chain carries TRBV9 and TRBJ2-2; 8 bases are shared with TRBD1. The CDR3 runs 18 residues. Germline V gene sequence: CDR1 SGDLS, CDR2 YYNGEE. The trim removed 4 bases at V and 0 bases at J, leaving 11 bases unmatched. The DNA of the CDR3 is TGTGCCAGCAGCTCCAGACAGGGGACGATTTCGAACACCGGGGAGCTGTTTTTT. It is translated as CASSSRQGTISNTGELFF.

This clonotype has at least ten counts. The gene calls are TRBV27 and TRBJ2-7, with D possibly being TRBD1 (7 bases). Germline lookup yields CDR1 MNHEY and CDR2 SMNVEV (reference sequence). The V gene lost 7 bases and the J gene lost 6 bases, with 19 bases spanning the gap. The CDR3 extends over 14 amino acids. CDR3 bases: TGTGCCAGCATTACGCAGGGGGGTGATGGCGAGCAGTACTTC. It translates to CASITQGGDGEQYF.

This clonotype has at least ten counts. This chain links TRBV30 with TRBJ2-5; possible D gene TRBD2, 6 bases. Germline assignment: CDR1 GTSNPN and CDR2 SVGIG (reference sequence). Trimming removed 0 bases at V and 5 bases at J, with 10 bases between. There are 13 residues in the CDR3. CDR3 coding DNA: TGTGCCTGGAGTGTACTAGCCTCGGAGACCCAGTACTTC. This codes for CAWSVLASETQYF.

This clonotype was observed many times. This chain uses TRBV5-1 with TRBJ1-6, with 7 bases lining up with TRBD1. Trimming at V came to 4 bases and at J to 7 bases, leaving 5 bases not matched to a gene. This CDR3 is 14 amino acids long. CDR1 and CDR2 (germline): SGHRS, YFSETQ. The CDR3, as DNA: TGCGCCAGCAGCCTCGGGACAGAGAATTCACCCCTCCACTTT. Its protein product is CASSLGTENSPLHF.

This clonotype showed up just a few times. The genes are TRBV6-2 or TRBV6-3 and TRBJ2-7; 9 positions match TRBD1. The CDR3 extends over 14 amino acids. J was trimmed by 0 bases and V by 8 bases; bases with no gene match: 5. Germline V gene sequence: CDR1 MNHEY, CDR2 SVGEGT. The CDR3 spells CASCRDRDSYEQYF. The CDR3 DNA reads as TGTGCCAGCTGCCGGGACAGGGACTCCTACGAGCAGTACTTC.

The sample holds many counts of this clonotype. The rearrangement uses TRBV28 and TRBJ1-1, with D unclear. The CDR3 has 11 residues. The germline V and J ends were trimmed by 6 bases and 8 bases, with 10 bases remaining between them. Per germline, CDR1 MDHEN and CDR2 SYDVKM. The CDR3 sequence: CASRTPREAFF. The CDR3 nucleotides read TGTGCCAGCAGGACGCCTCGGGAAGCTTTCTTT.

This chain uses TRBV10-3 with TRBJ2-3; 9 nucleotides line up with TRBD1. J lost 3 bases, V lost 4 bases, and 2 bases had no gene match. Germline V CDR1 and CDR2: ENHRY, SYGVKD. The CDR3 length is 14 residues. CDR3 nucleotides: TGTGCCATCAGTGGAGGACAGGGGACAGATACGCAGTATTTT. It codes for CAISGGQGTDTQYF.

This chain uses TRBV5-1 with TRBJ1-6, with 7 positions matching TRBD1. With V trimmed by 5 bases and J by 7 bases, 6 bases remained unmatched. The CDR3 is 14 amino acids. CDR1 is SGHRS and CDR2 is YFSETQ in the germline V gene. The CDR3 protein is CASSNLGGNSPLHF. The CDR3, as DNA: TGCGCCAGCAGTAATCTAGGGGGCAATTCACCCCTCCACTTT.

This clonotype appeared many times. The rearrangement joins TRBV7-3 to TRBJ2-6; D remains ambiguous. Germline CDR1 is SGHTA and CDR2 is FQGTGA. The length of the CDR3 is 15 residues. V lost 5 bases, J lost 0 bases, and 8 bases lay in between. CDR3 nucleotide sequence: TGTGCCAGCAGCCCAACAGACTCTGGGGCCAACGTCCTGACTTTC. It codes for CASSPTDSGANVLTF. The entire variable domain, with the rest obtained from reference TRBV7-3 and TRBJ2-6, is as follows: GAGVSQTPSNKVTEKGKYVELRCDPISGHTALYWYRQSLGQGPEFLIYFQGTGAADDSGLPNDRFFAVRPEGSVSTLKIQRTERGDSAVYLCASSPTDSGANVLTFGAGSRLTVL.

This clonotype came up many times. The CDR3 loop reads CSARKGALEQYF. DNA of the CDR3: TGCAGTGCTAGGAAGGGGGCACTCGAGCAGTACTTC. The chain uses TRBV20-1 and TRBJ2-7; 7 bases agree with TRBD1. V was clipped by 3 bases and J by 6 bases; unmatched bases: 5. The germline gives CDR1 DFQATT, CDR2 SNEGSKA (reference sequence). CDR3 length: 12 residues.

This clonotype has a handful of counts. The junction differs from germline at one of its ends, possibly a read error. The V and J genes are TRBV6-2 or TRBV6-3 and TRBJ1-2; D gene uncertain. The CDR3 sequence is 14 residues long. Per germline, CDR1 MNHEY and CDR2 SVGEGT. Here the CDR3 DNA reads TGTGCCAGCAGCCCGACCCAGGCTAACTATGGCTACATCTTC. Its protein is CASSPTQANYGYIF.

V is TRBV15 and J is TRBJ2-7, with TRBD1 identical over 8 bases. The CDR3 loop spans 15 amino acids. Germline CDR1 LNHNV, CDR2 YYDKDF (reference sequence). The junction had 10 bases not matched to a gene; V was cut back by 6 bases and J by 3 bases. DNA of the CDR3: TGTGCCACCAGTGTCGACAGGGGAAGTTTCTACGAGCAGTACTTC. Translating it yields CATSVDRGSFYEQYF.

This clonotype was picked up many times. J is TRBJ2-3 and V is TRBV20-1; D possibly uses TRBD1 or TRBD2 (5 bases each). The length of the CDR3 is 13 residues. Trimming took off 4 bases at V and 3 bases at J, with 11 bases between the two ends. Germline CDR1 and CDR2: DFQATT and SNEGSKA (reference sequence). Here the CDR3 reads CSAIRDETDTQYF. In DNA form, the CDR3 reads TGCAGTGCTATACGGGACGAAACAGATACGCAGTATTTT.

This clonotype was seen ten or more times. The rearrangement links TRBV30 to TRBJ2-5, with D possibly matching TRBD1 (5 bases). The CDR3 spans 14 residues. CDR1 GTSNPN and CDR2 SVGIG come from the germline V gene (reference sequence). Deletions cut 5 bases from V and 3 bases from J, with 16 bases between. CDR3 sequence (DNA): TGTGCCTGGGGGATAGGGGCAACAAAAGAGACCCAGTACTTC. Translated: CAWGIGATKETQYF.

The table lists this clonotype with many counts. The gene calls are TRBV5-6 and TRBJ2-1, with D hard to call. The CDR3 loop spans 14 amino acids. CDR1 and CDR2 from the germline V gene are SGHDT and YYEEEE. Trimming pared 0 bases from V and 4 bases from J, leaving 8 bases between. CDR3 in DNA: TGTGCCAGCAGCTTGGCCGACGGTTACAATGAGCAGTTCTTC. It specifies CASSLADGYNEQFF.

This clonotype occurred many times. This rearrangement joins TRBV20-1 to TRBJ1-5; 11 nucleotides line up with TRBD1. The CDR3 length is 14 residues. Germline V gene lookup returns CDR1 DFQATT and CDR2 SNEGSKA (reference sequence). V lost 6 bases, J lost 6 bases, and 7 bases stayed unmatched. In nucleotides, the CDR3 is TGCAGTGCCGGGACAGGGGGGATTGGTCAGCCCCAGCATTTT. This codes for CSAGTGGIGQPQHF.

This clonotype was picked up many times. The rearrangement links TRBV7-2 to TRBJ2-7; TRBD1 agrees at 7 bases. The CDR3 spans 14 residues. Germline CDR1 and CDR2: SGHTA and FQGNSA. Losses at the gene ends were 4 bases for V and 6 bases for J; bases not matched to a gene: 9. The CDR3 region is CASSSQTGLSEQYF. The CDR3 DNA reads as TGTGCCAGCAGCTCCCAGACAGGGTTGAGCGAGCAGTACTTC.

V and J are TRBV7-9 and TRBJ1-1; D gene unclear. Germline-derived CDR1 and CDR2 are SEHNR and FQNEAQ (reference sequence). With 2 bases removed from V and 3 bases from J, the gap between germline ends came to 7 bases. The length of the CDR3 is 13 residues. The CDR3 DNA is TGTGCCAGCAGCTTATACAAGGACACTGAAGCTTTCTTT. Protein sequence: CASSLYKDTEAFF.